The 24 T cell receptor beta chains in this list originate from one sample, sequenced in a study of beta chain features in type 1 diabetes. General study findings and limits: Moderate yet significant TCRB CDR3 shortening was seen in Type 1 diabetes patients in all four CD4+ subsets.

These receptors lack a known antigen. Expressed TCRB transcripts were sequenced after all isolated RNA was converted to cDNA. TCRdb's table, derived via immunoSEQ multiplex PCR, lists solely in-frame clones and lacks some. Seen here are 250,000 or so clones, approximately 15% observed once, and the top ten hold approximately 0.021%. Sequencing used naive CD4+ T cells from blood. Every receptor here comes from a man aged 30 to 45 with type 1 diabetes.

This clone has only a few counts. The chain carries TRBV19 and TRBJ2-3; D possibly corresponds to TRBD1 (6 bases). From germline, CDR1 is LNHDA and CDR2 SQIVND (reference sequence). V was cut by 10 bases and J by 2 bases, with 22 bases left in between. This CDR3 has 16 residues. The CDR3 loop is CATQAETGAFTDTQYF. In nucleotides, the CDR3 is TGTGCCACTCAAGCAGAGACAGGAGCCTTCACAGATACGCAGTATTTT. The full variable domain, in which reference TRBV19 and TRBJ2-3 provide the parts outside the CDR3, is DGGITQSPKYLFRKEGQNVTLSCEQNLNHDAMYWYRQDPGQGLRLIYYSQIVNDFQKGDIAEGYSVSREKKESFPLTVTSAQKNPTAFYLCATQAETGAFTDTQYFGPGTRLTVL.

The chain employs TRBV7-8 and TRBJ1-2; tentative D call: TRBD1 (6 bases). Trimming shortened V by 3 bases and J by 6 bases, and 14 bases separated the two germline ends. This CDR3 is built from 14 residues. From germline, CDR1 is SGHVS and CDR2 FQNEAQ. Here the CDR3 DNA reads TGTGCCAGCAGCTTGTCTTACAGGGCGCATGGCTACACCTTC. Translated: CASSLSYRAHGYTF.

This clone was counted a few times. The chain joins TRBV18 to TRBJ1-5; D is ambiguous. Germline V CDR1 and CDR2: KGHSH, LQKENI. The germline V and J ends were trimmed by 5 bases and 0 bases, with 17 bases remaining between them. The CDR3 spans 17 residues. The CDR3 DNA follows: TGTGCCAGCTCAAGGTCTCAACTCGAGGTTAGCAATCAGCCCCAGCATTTT. Its protein product is CASSRSQLEVSNQPQHF. Using reference TRBV18 and TRBJ1-5 for the parts outside the CDR3, the full variable domain is NAGVMQNPRHLVRRRGQEARLRCSPMKGHSHVYWYRQLPEEGLKFMVYLQKENIIDESGMPKERFSAEFPKEGPSILRIQQVVRGDSAAYFCASSRSQLEVSNQPQHFGDGTRLSIL.

The V and J genes are TRBV25-1 and TRBJ2-5, with D perhaps matching TRBD1 (6 bases). CDR3 size: 14 residues. V was cut by 3 bases and J by 4 bases, with 12 bases left in between. Germline V gene sequence: CDR1 MGHDK, CDR2 SYGVNS. The CDR3 loop reads CASSDRGLGETQYF. The CDR3 DNA reads as TGTGCCAGCAGTGACAGGGGTTTGGGAGAGACCCAGTACTTC.

The chain is built from TRBV5-6 and TRBJ2-7; possibly TRBD1 for D (5 bases). Trimming took 1 base from V and 6 from J, leaving 20 bases between them. Germline CDR1 reads SGHDT; CDR2 reads YYEEEE. CDR3 length equals 16 residues. The CDR3 bases are TGTGCCAGCAGCTTGTTGGGGCGGACCGCTATTTCCGAGCAGTACTTC. It translates to CASSLLGRTAISEQYF.

This clone was found a few times. The rearrangement links TRBV10-3 to TRBJ2-1; 10 nucleotides line up with TRBD1. V lost 8 bases and J lost 5; bases outside the gene matches: 3. CDR1 is ENHRY, CDR2 SYGVKD, per germline. This CDR3 contains 13 residues. CDR3 protein: CAIAGQGNNEQFF. CDR3 DNA sequence: TGTGCCATCGCGGGACAGGGGAACAATGAGCAGTTCTTC.

This clone occurred a few times. The rearrangement joins TRBV18 to TRBJ1-2, with 8 bases lining up with TRBD1. Trimming took 3 bases from V and 3 from J; bases not matched to a gene: 6. The V gene's germline CDR1 is KGHSH and CDR2 LQKENI. The CDR3 sequence is 15 residues long. The CDR3 reads CASSPSDRVDYGYTF. The CDR3 nucleotides are TGTGCCAGCTCACCCTCGGACAGGGTAGACTATGGCTACACCTTC.

This clone was found a few times. V gene TRBV5-6 combines with J gene TRBJ2-5; maybe TRBD2 (6 bases). V lost 7 bases and J 5 bases, leaving 15 bases between the germline ends. Germline CDR1 is SGHDT and CDR2 is YYEEEE. The CDR3 is 13 residues long. CDR3 bases: TGTGCCAGCGCTAACGGAGGGTGGGAGACCCAGTACTTC. Its protein is CASANGGWETQYF. Together with reference TRBV5-6 and TRBJ2-5, the CDR3 gives the full variable domain: DAGVTQSPTHLIKTRGQQVTLRCSPKSGHDTVSWYQQALGQGPQFIFQYYEEEERQRGNFPDRFSGHQFPNYSSELNVNALLLGDSALYLCASANGGWETQYFGPGTRLLVL.

This rearrangement joins TRBV6-5 to TRBJ2-7, with 9 bases fitting TRBD1. V lost 6 bases to trimming and J lost 3 bases; unmatched junction nucleotides: 6. This CDR3 is built from 14 residues. Germline loops: CDR1 MNHEY, CDR2 SVGAGI. The DNA of the CDR3 is TGTGCCAGCAGCCGCGGACAGGGGAACTACGAGCAGTACTTC. Its translation is CASSRGQGNYEQYF.

This clone showed up just a few times. The chain is built from TRBV5-1 and TRBJ2-2; a possible D gene is TRBD1 (5 bases). This CDR3 is 15 amino acids long. CDR1 is SGHRS and CDR2 is YFSETQ in the germline V gene. V was cut by 0 bases and J by 4 bases, with 10 bases left in between. The CDR3 loop is CASSLDGAATGELFF. CDR3 sequence (DNA): TGCGCCAGCAGCTTGGATGGGGCAGCCACCGGGGAGCTGTTTTTT.

This clone was observed a handful of times. The V call is TRBV30, the J call TRBJ2-1, with D perhaps matching TRBD2 (7 bases). Trimming removed 0 bases at V and 6 bases at J, with 18 bases between. This CDR3 has 16 residues. Germline CDR1 GTSNPN, CDR2 SVGIG (reference sequence). CDR3 coding DNA: TGTGCCTGGAGTGTACGTAGGGGGGGGGCGGGCAATGAGCAGTTCTTC. Amino acids: CAWSVRRGGAGNEQFF. The entire variable domain, with the rest obtained from reference TRBV30 and TRBJ2-1, is as follows: SQTIHQWPATLVQPVGSPLSLECTVEGTSNPNLYWYRQAAGRGLQLLFYSVGIGQISSEVPQNLSASRPQDRQFILSSKKLLLSDSGFYLCAWSVRRGGAGNEQFFGPGTRLTVL.

The V gene is TRBV18, the J gene TRBJ2-5, with D possibly matching TRBD1 (6 bases). The CDR3 covers 14 residues. CDR1 and CDR2 from the germline V gene are KGHSH and LQKENI. V shed 2 bases and J shed 5 bases, with 12 bases lying between them. The CDR3, as DNA: TGTGCCAGCTCACCAGGGCTGGGGGCGGAGACCCAGTACTTC. Translating it yields CASSPGLGAETQYF.

The chain joins TRBV4-1 to TRBJ2-2; 8 positions match TRBD1. V was clipped by 0 bases and J by 9 bases; unmatched bases: 9. The CDR3 extends over 16 amino acids. Germline V CDR1 and CDR2: MGHRA, YSYEKL. The CDR3 loop is CASSQDARTGRWELFF. The DNA for the CDR3 is TGCGCCAGCAGCCAAGATGCCCGGACAGGGAGGTGGGAGCTGTTTTTT.

This clone was recorded a few times. Other DNA sequences of this sample code for an identical CDR3. The rearrangement uses TRBV10-3 and TRBJ2-7, with TRBD2 identical over 7 bases. CDR3 length: 13 residues. Germline CDR1 reads ENHRY; CDR2 reads SYGVKD. Trimming at V came to 7 bases and at J to 0 bases, leaving 3 bases not matched to a gene. In DNA form, the CDR3 reads TGTGCCATCAAGGCTAGCGGCTCCTACGAGCAGTACTTC. It encodes CAIKASGSYEQYF.

This clone was seen more than once but under ten times. This chain connects TRBV6-1 to TRBJ2-3; D may be TRBD2 (6 bases). Deletions cut 1 base from V and 0 bases from J, with 8 bases between. The V gene's germline CDR1 is MNHNS and CDR2 SASEGT. This CDR3 region has 15 residues. DNA of the CDR3: TGTGCCAGCAGTGAAGTGGCGGGGAGCACAGATACGCAGTATTTT. It codes for CASSEVAGSTDTQYF.

This chain connects TRBV29-1 to TRBJ1-2; D unresolved. CDR1 is SQVTM, CDR2 ANQGSEA, per germline. The CDR3 spans 12 residues. Trimming took off 4 bases at V and 2 bases at J, with 8 bases between the two ends. The CDR3 DNA sequence: TGCAGCGTTGCTTTCCTAAACTATGGCTACACCTTC. Amino acids: CSVAFLNYGYTF. The full variable domain, completed using reference TRBV29-1 and TRBJ1-2, is SAVISQKPSRDICQRGTSLTIQCQVDSQVTMMFWYRQQPGQSLTLIATANQGSEATYESGFVIDKFPISRPNLTFSTLTVSNMSPEDSSIYLCSVAFLNYGYTFGSGTRLTVV.

The CDR3 DNA reads TGCGCCAGCAGCCCCCCAGTCGGGGGTCAGTTCGGCTATGGCTACACCTTC. It yields the protein CASSPPVGGQFGYGYTF. The rearrangement links TRBV4-1 to TRBJ1-2; maybe TRBD1 (5 bases). Trimming took 4 bases from V and 4 from J, leaving 22 bases between them. The CDR3 is 17 residues long. Germline V gene data show CDR1 as MGHRA and CDR2 as YSYEKL.

The sample holds a few counts of this clone. V and J are TRBV6-6 and TRBJ2-7, with D possibly TRBD1 on 5 matching bases. The V end lost 7 bases, the J end lost 2 bases, and 18 bases lay between the germline ends. Germline values: CDR1 MNHNY, CDR2 SVGAGI (reference sequence). The CDR3 extends over 15 amino acids. The CDR3 bases are TGTGCCAGCAACCTATGGGGCCAAAATCCCTACGAGCAGTACTTC. Its protein is CASNLWGQNPYEQYF.

Only a few counts were recorded for this clone. The chain carries TRBV18 and TRBJ2-5; tentative D call: TRBD2 (5 bases). The CDR3 contains 14 residues. Looked up from germline, CDR1 is KGHSH and CDR2 is LQKENI. Trimming stripped 3 bases from V and 4 bases from J, with 12 bases between. In DNA form, the CDR3 reads TGTGCCAGCTCACCCCCCGGGAACCGAGAGACCCAGTACTTC. It codes for CASSPPGNRETQYF.

V and J are TRBV19 and TRBJ2-5; a possible D gene is TRBD1 (6 bases). Germline lookup yields CDR1 LNHDA and CDR2 SQIVND (reference sequence). The V and J ends lost 5 bases and 1 base respectively, with 14 bases between them. This CDR3 has 15 amino acids. The DNA for the CDR3 is TGTGCCAGTAGTTTCCTGACAGGTCCCCAAGAGACCCAGTACTTC. Translating gives CASSFLTGPQETQYF.

The V gene is TRBV5-1, the J gene TRBJ2-3; D gene uncertain. CDR1 and CDR2 from the germline V gene are SGHRS and YFSETQ. Trimming removed 4 bases at V and 4 bases at J, with 13 bases between. This CDR3 comprises 14 residues. The DNA for the CDR3 is TGCGCCAGCAGCCCGTCGCAGTTTTCAGATACGCAGTATTTT. Translating it yields CASSPSQFSDTQYF. Based on the CDR3 plus reference TRBV5-1 and TRBJ2-3, the full variable domain is KAGVTQTPRYLIKTRGQQVTLSCSPISGHRSVSWYQQTPGQGLQFLFEYFSETQRNKGNFPGRFSGRQFSNSRSEMNVSTLELGDSALYLCASSPSQFSDTQYFGPGTRLTVL.

The chain employs TRBV9 and TRBJ1-1; a possible D gene is TRBD1 (6 bases). The V end was cut by 3 bases, the J end by 1 base, with 13 bases between. The CDR3 is 15 residues long. Germline CDR1 SGDLS, CDR2 YYNGEE. This chain's CDR3 is CASSATGTPNTEAFF. The CDR3 nucleotides are TGTGCCAGCAGCGCGACCGGGACACCGAACACTGAAGCTTTCTTT.

The V call is TRBV5-4, the J call TRBJ2-3, with 10 bases fitting TRBD2. The CDR3 extends over 16 amino acids. The germline CDR1 and CDR2 sequences are SGHNT and YYREEE (reference sequence). Trimming removed 1 base from V and 0 bases from J; junction bases left unmatched: 2. The CDR3 nucleotides read TGTGCCAGCAGCTTGCGACTAGCGGGTAGCACAGATACGCAGTATTTT. It translates to CASSLRLAGSTDTQYF.

This chain links TRBV2 with TRBJ2-5; D is ambiguous. CDR1 and CDR2 (germline): SNHLY, FYNNEI. V gave up 4 bases and J gave up 0 bases, with 12 bases separating them. CDR3 length: 15 amino acids. The CDR3 coding sequence is TGTGCCAGCAGTGGGGCCCGACCGTACCAAGAGACCCAGTACTTC. Its protein product is CASSGARPYQETQYF.